This T cell receptor beta chain comes out of a study of regulatory T cells in long-lasting Graves disease. About the research overall: Persistent Graves' disease meant over 5 years of antithyroid drugs with positive TSH receptor antibodies. Overall study results and limits: Persistent disease was associated with favored TRBV28 usage and with favored use of TRBJ1-2 and TRBJ2-5.

The time point was: persistent/refractory GD, antithyroid drugs over 5 years with positive TRAb. PBMC-extracted RNA yielded the TCR library. Sequencing libraries for TCR beta were prepared with iRepertoire HTBI primers and Arm-PCR of CDR3 regions. TCRdb itself ran the multiplex PCR reads through MiXCR, one entry per CDR3 protein. The sample lists some 430,000 distinct CDR3 sequences, roughly 21% occurring once. Trimming removed 4 bases from V and 5 bases from J, with 9 bases in between. This CDR3 is built from 13 residues. As concerns this clonotype: The antigen is not known.

This rearrangement joins TRBV12-3 or TRBV12-4 to TRBJ1-5, with D unresolved. The TCR originated in a female donor with Graves disease. The input for sequencing was peripheral blood mononuclear cells (PBMCs), taken when the disease was refractory, from a patient treated with antithyroid drugs. CDR3 sequence: CASSYQADQPQHF. CDR3 nucleotide sequence: TGTGCCAGCAGTTACCAGGCGGATCAGCCCCAGCATTTT.